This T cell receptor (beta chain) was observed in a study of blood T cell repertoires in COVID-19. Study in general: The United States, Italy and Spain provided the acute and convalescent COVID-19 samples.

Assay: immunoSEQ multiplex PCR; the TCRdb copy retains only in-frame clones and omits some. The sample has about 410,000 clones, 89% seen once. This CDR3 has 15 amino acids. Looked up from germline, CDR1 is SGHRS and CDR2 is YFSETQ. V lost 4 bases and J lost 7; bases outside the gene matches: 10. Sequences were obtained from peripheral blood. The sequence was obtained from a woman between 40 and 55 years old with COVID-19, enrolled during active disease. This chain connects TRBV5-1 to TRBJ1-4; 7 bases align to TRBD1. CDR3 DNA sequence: TGCGCCAGCAGCCCTCGCCGACAGGGCCTTGAAAAACTGTTTTTT. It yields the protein CASSPRRQGLEKLFF.